The 31 T cell receptor beta chains below were found in one sample sequenced in a study of T-cell memory formation after mild COVID-19 (dated by TCRdb to the early 2020s). The library was made by 5' RACE. Instrument on record: Illumina NovaSeq 6000. In TCRdb, the public reads were trimmed at Q25 with fastp and aligned with MiXCR, with productive beta chains retained. When rows share a CDR3 protein, they turn into one entry using the most common DNA and genes. For this sample there are roughly 600,000 distinct CDR3 sequences; more than 15% appear just once. The ten largest clonotypes hold about 11% of the sample. Sequences were obtained from PBMCs or a T cell subset sorted from them (not recorded which). The receptors originated from an adult woman who had mild COVID-19 (a few samples of this study predate the infection). The sample titles of this study are shuffled in the database, so cell type and time point are left out; the donor was told from shared clones.

V gene TRBV29-1 combines with J gene TRBJ2-7; a possible D gene is TRBD2 (6 bases). V lost 0 bases, J lost 3 bases, and 12 bases lay in between. Germline V lookup: CDR1 SQVTM, CDR2 ANQGSEA. The CDR3 runs 14 residues. CDR3 sequence reads: CSVEEGTSNYEQYF. In DNA, the CDR3 is TGCAGCGTTGAAGAAGGGACTTCCAACTACGAGCAGTACTTC.

The CDR3 loop is CASSLLADGYEQYF. In nucleotides, the CDR3 is TGTGCCAGCAGCTTACTAGCGGACGGCTACGAGCAGTACTTC. The V gene is TRBV11-3, the J gene TRBJ2-7, with 7 bases aligning to TRBD2. After removal of 2 bases from V and 3 bases from J, the junction contained 4 bases not matched to a gene. CDR1 and CDR2 from the germline V gene are SGHNT and YENEEA. This CDR3 is built from 14 residues. Full variable domain (rest looked up from reference TRBV11-3 and TRBJ2-7): EAGVVQSPRYKIIEKKQPVAFWCNPISGHNTLYWYLQNLGQGPELLIRYENEEAVDDSQLPKDRFSAERLKGVDSTLKIQPAELGDSAVYLCASSLLADGYEQYFGPGTRLTVT.

The V call is TRBV12-3 or TRBV12-4, the J call TRBJ1-3; D unclear. CDR3 length equals 16 residues. V lost 1 base and J 4 bases, leaving 14 bases between the germline ends. The CDR3 region has the DNA TGTGCCAGCAGTTTAGAGCGATACTTCGCGGGAAACACCATATATTTT. The encoded protein is CASSLERYFAGNTIYF.

The rearrangement links TRBV7-3 to TRBJ2-3; 7 positions match TRBD1. The J segment lost 2 bases and the V segment lost 5 bases, leaving 4 bases of the junction unmatched. Germline CDR1 and CDR2: SGHTA and FQGTGA. The CDR3 covers 14 residues. The CDR3, as DNA: TGTGCCAGCAGCACGACAGGGTACACAGATACGCAGTATTTT. As protein: CASSTTGYTDTQYF. The full variable domain, completed using reference TRBV7-3 and TRBJ2-3, is GAGVSQTPSNKVTEKGKYVELRCDPISGHTALYWYRQSLGQGPEFLIYFQGTGAADDSGLPNDRFFAVRPEGSVSTLKIQRTERGDSAVYLCASSTTGYTDTQYFGPGTRLTVL.

This chain links TRBV6-5 with TRBJ1-1; D possibly corresponds to TRBD1 (5 bases). Trimming left V 2 bases short and J 6 bases short, with 13 bases between. This CDR3 comprises 14 residues. CDR1 and CDR2 (germline): MNHEY, SVGAGI. The CDR3 DNA sequence: TGTGCCAGCAGTTACGCTGGGGGATTCGCTGAAGCTTTCTTT. Its translation is CASSYAGGFAEAFF.

The J gene is TRBJ2-5, the V gene TRBV7-9; 8 bases are shared with TRBD1. Germline CDR1 is SEHNR and CDR2 is FQNEAQ (reference sequence). V lost 1 base to trimming and J lost 2 bases; unmatched junction nucleotides: 3. The CDR3 contains 15 residues. DNA for the CDR3: TGTGCCAGCAGCTTAGTTGGACAGGGTCAAGAGACCCAGTACTTC. It translates to CASSLVGQGQETQYF. The full variable domain, completed using reference TRBV7-9 and TRBJ2-5, is DTGVSQNPRHKITKRGQNVTFRCDPISEHNRLYWYRQTLGQGPEFLTYFQNEAQLEKSRLLSDRFSAERPKGSFSTLEIQRTEQGDSAMYLCASSLVGQGQETQYFGPGTRLLVL.

A few counts support this clonotype. The gene calls are TRBV2 and TRBJ2-3; D unresolved. The V gene's germline CDR1 is SNHLY and CDR2 FYNNEI. Trimming stripped 1 base from V and 4 bases from J, with 6 bases between. The CDR3 sequence is 13 residues long. CDR3 nucleotides: TGTGCCAGCAGTGAAGGGATCCCAGATACGCAGTATTTT. It yields the protein CASSEGIPDTQYF. Supplemented by reference TRBV2 and TRBJ2-3, the full variable domain reads EPEVTQTPSHQVTQMGQEVILRCVPISNHLYFYWYRQILGQKVEFLVSFYNNEISEKSEIFDDQFSVERPDGSNFTLKIRSTKLEDSAMYFCASSEGIPDTQYFGPGTRLTVL.

There are a few counts of this clonotype. The rearrangement uses TRBV7-2 and TRBJ2-1, with 11 bases that match TRBD2. The CDR3 is 16 residues long. V lost 5 bases to trimming and J lost 3 bases; unmatched junction nucleotides: 6. Germline assignment: CDR1 SGHTA and CDR2 FQGNSA. The CDR3 sequence is CASSPKGLADYNEQFF. The CDR3 nucleotides are TGTGCCAGCAGCCCAAAGGGACTAGCGGACTACAATGAGCAGTTCTTC.

CDR3 sequence reads: CASSLAGNLLGAYF. CDR3 bases: TGTGCCAGCAGCTTGGCAGGGAACCTACTCGGCGCGTACTTC. The rearrangement links TRBV5-4 to TRBJ2-7; D is possibly TRBD1 (5 bases). CDR1 is SGHNT, CDR2 YYREEE, per germline (reference sequence). This CDR3 comprises 14 residues. Trimming stripped 0 bases from V and 12 bases from J, with 19 bases between. Full variable domain (missing parts from reference TRBV5-4 and TRBJ2-7): ETGVTQSPTHLIKTRGQQVTLRCSSQSGHNTVSWYQQALGQGPQFIFQYYREEENGRGNFPPRFSGLQFPNYSSELNVNALELDDSALYLCASSLAGNLLGAYFGPGTRLTVT.

The V gene is TRBV4-1, the J gene TRBJ1-1; 10 bases line up with TRBD1. CDR3 length: 18 amino acids. V lost 2 bases to trimming and J lost 0 bases; unmatched junction nucleotides: 9. Looked up from germline, CDR1 is MGHRA and CDR2 is YSYEKL. CDR3 amino acids: CASSQYPGQGTMNTEAFF. The CDR3 DNA sequence: TGCGCCAGCAGCCAATATCCGGGACAGGGGACGATGAACACTGAAGCTTTCTTT.

This clonotype occurred a few times. This sequence joins TRBV6-2 or TRBV6-3 and TRBJ2-7; D is tentatively TRBD1 or TRBD2 (6 bases each). CDR1 and CDR2 (germline): MNHEY, SVGEGT. V lost 6 bases to trimming and J lost 3 bases, with 18 bases between them. CDR3 length: 15 amino acids. DNA of the CDR3: TGTGCCAGCAGGATCCGGGACTCGACAGGCTACGAGCAGTACTTC. Residues: CASRIRDSTGYEQYF.

This clonotype was counted only a few times. The V and J genes are TRBV2 and TRBJ2-1; the D gene is possibly TRBD2 (6 bases). With 1 base removed from V and 2 bases from J, the gap between germline ends came to 12 bases. Germline CDR1 reads SNHLY; CDR2 reads FYNNEI. The CDR3 contains 16 residues. As DNA, the CDR3 is TGTGCCAGCAGTGAAGAGGAGGGGAAGCCCTACAATGAGCAGTTCTTC. Translated: CASSEEEGKPYNEQFF.

This clonotype was recorded at least ten times. This sequence joins TRBV5-1 and TRBJ2-5; 7 bases are shared with TRBD1. Germline V lookup: CDR1 SGHRS, CDR2 YFSETQ. The V segment lost 5 bases and the J segment 5 bases; nucleotides outside the gene matches: 6. The CDR3 length is 13 residues. The CDR3 here is CASSTDRAETQYF. In nucleotides, the CDR3 is TGCGCCAGCAGTACTGACAGGGCGGAGACCCAGTACTTC.

This clonotype was counted between two and nine times. The V and J genes are TRBV12-3 or TRBV12-4 and TRBJ1-2, with D possibly being TRBD1 (6 bases). This CDR3 region has 16 residues. The V gene lost 10 bases and the J gene lost 8 bases, with 29 bases spanning the gap. CDR3 in amino acids: CATKGKQGLSLPGYTF. CDR3 DNA sequence: TGTGCCACCAAGGGAAAACAGGGTCTATCGTTACCGGGCTACACCTTC.

The chain has TRBV29-1 and TRBJ2-7, with D hard to call. CDR1 is SQVTM and CDR2 is ANQGSEA in the germline V gene. The CDR3 consists of 13 residues. The V end was cut by 4 bases, the J end by 0 bases, with 10 bases between. The CDR3 loop reads CSVAATNSYEQYF. The CDR3 DNA is TGCAGCGTTGCTGCGACAAACTCCTACGAGCAGTACTTC.

Only one count was recorded for this clonotype. The rearrangement joins TRBV5-1 to TRBJ2-3; 11 positions agree with TRBD2. CDR1 SGHRS and CDR2 YFSETQ come from the germline V gene. Unmatched junction bases numbered 9, after V lost 3 bases and J lost 3 bases. CDR3 length: 17 amino acids. The CDR3 sequence is CASSSRLSGGVTDTQYF. The CDR3 DNA follows: TGCGCCAGCAGCTCTCGACTTAGCGGGGGGGTTACAGATACGCAGTATTTT. Drawing the rest from reference TRBV5-1 and TRBJ2-3, the complete variable domain is KAGVTQTPRYLIKTRGQQVTLSCSPISGHRSVSWYQQTPGQGLQFLFEYFSETQRNKGNFPGRFSGRQFSNSRSEMNVSTLELGDSALYLCASSSRLSGGVTDTQYFGPGTRLTVL.

This clonotype has a count of ten or more. The genes are TRBV6-4 and TRBJ2-3; no firm D call. Germline V gene sequence: CDR1 MRHNA, CDR2 SNTAGT. V was cut by 2 bases and J by 0 bases, with 9 bases left in between. The CDR3 has 15 amino acids. The CDR3 loop reads CASSDARDSTDTQYF. The CDR3 DNA reads TGTGCCAGCAGTGACGCCCGAGACAGCACAGATACGCAGTATTTT.

This clonotype was detected ten times or more. V usage is TRBV7-9 and J usage is TRBJ2-5, with 8 bases matching TRBD2. Germline V CDR1 and CDR2: SEHNR, FQNEAQ (reference sequence). CDR3 length: 16 amino acids. V lost 6 bases and J lost 2; bases outside the gene matches: 11. CDR3: CASRGPRPSGQETQYF. The CDR3 DNA follows: TGTGCCAGCAGGGGCCCCCGGCCTAGCGGGCAAGAGACCCAGTACTTC.

This clonotype was found a few times. This chain joins TRBV24-1 and TRBJ2-3; D uncertain. Germline-derived CDR1 and CDR2 are KGHDR and SFDVKD. The CDR3 runs to 13 residues. V was shortened by 5 bases and J by 3 bases, with 8 bases between the two germline ends. The CDR3 region has the DNA TGTGCCACCAGTGCTGTAGGTACAGATACGCAGTATTTT. This translates into CATSAVGTDTQYF.

V and J are TRBV7-8 and TRBJ2-3, with 9 bases identical to TRBD2. Germline CDR1 and CDR2: SGHVS and FQNEAQ. The CDR3 runs 16 residues. V lost 1 base and J lost 6; bases outside the gene matches: 8. CDR3 residues: CASSLVLAGRPDTQYF. DNA of the CDR3: TGTGCCAGCAGCTTAGTCCTAGCGGGGCGCCCCGATACGCAGTATTTT.

CDR3 sequence: CSARDQGQGGSYGYTF. The CDR3 DNA reads as TGCAGTGCTAGAGATCAAGGACAGGGAGGTAGCTATGGCTACACCTTC. The chain links TRBV20-1 to TRBJ1-2, with 8 bases that match TRBD1. CDR1 DFQATT and CDR2 SNEGSKA come from the germline V gene (reference sequence). Trimming removed 0 bases from V and 4 bases from J; junction bases left unmatched: 10. The CDR3 has 16 residues.

The rearrangement uses TRBV20-1 and TRBJ1-2; D is unresolved. Germline CDR1 DFQATT, CDR2 SNEGSKA (reference sequence). The germline V and J ends were trimmed by 6 bases and 4 bases, with 21 bases remaining between them. The length of the CDR3 is 15 residues. CDR3 region: CSAAYWRLPAYGYTF. DNA for the CDR3: TGCAGTGCCGCTTACTGGCGGCTCCCAGCCTATGGCTACACCTTC.

The chain carries TRBV7-6 and TRBJ2-1, with D possibly called TRBD1 or TRBD2 (5 bases each). The V gene lost 3 bases and the J gene lost 5 bases, with 23 bases spanning the gap. CDR1 SGHVS and CDR2 FNYEAQ come from the germline V gene. This CDR3 has 18 amino acids. The chain's CDR3 is CASSFKVRSFGGNNEQFF. The CDR3 DNA sequence: TGTGCCAGCAGCTTTAAGGTCCGGTCATTTGGGGGAAACAATGAGCAGTTCTTC. Variable domain in full (rest from reference TRBV7-6 and TRBJ2-1): GAGVSQSPRYKVTKRGQDVALRCDPISGHVSLYWYRQALGQGPEFLTYFNYEAQQDKSGLPNDRFSAERPEGSISTLTIQRTEQRDSAMYRCASSFKVRSFGGNNEQFFGPGTRLTVL.

This clonotype was recorded at least ten times. V and J are TRBV9 and TRBJ2-3; D is possibly TRBD1 (6 bases). The CDR3 has 15 amino acids. Trimming stripped 0 bases from V and 1 base from J, with 9 bases between. Germline V CDR1 and CDR2: SGDLS, YYNGEE. Here the CDR3 DNA reads TGTGCCAGCAGCGTAGGGGCAGGGGGCACAGATACGCAGTATTTT. Encoded protein: CASSVGAGGTDTQYF.

The rearrangement links TRBV11-3 to TRBJ2-2; TRBD1 matches 7 bases. The CDR3 loop spans 15 amino acids. Trimming took 5 bases from V and 6 from J; bases not matched to a gene: 9. Germline V gene lookup returns CDR1 SGHNT and CDR2 YENEEA. The CDR3 region has the DNA TGTGCCAGCAGCCCTATTACAGGGGAGTCCGGGGAGCTGTTTTTT. Translating it yields CASSPITGESGELFF. The entire variable domain, with the rest obtained from reference TRBV11-3 and TRBJ2-2, is as follows: EAGVVQSPRYKIIEKKQPVAFWCNPISGHNTLYWYLQNLGQGPELLIRYENEEAVDDSQLPKDRFSAERLKGVDSTLKIQPAELGDSAVYLCASSPITGESGELFFGEGSRLTVL.

This clonotype appeared a few times. The chain uses TRBV6-1 and TRBJ1-2, with D tentatively TRBD1 (5 bases). The CDR3 runs to 13 residues. Trimming cost V 1 base and J 8 bases, with 11 bases left between them. The germline gives CDR1 MNHNS, CDR2 SASEGT. CDR3 sequence (DNA): TGTGCCAGCAGTGAAGGGGGGGAGGGAGGCTACACCTTC. It is translated as CASSEGGEGGYTF.

There are a few counts of this clonotype. The V call is TRBV5-5, the J call TRBJ2-7; TRBD1 matches 7 bases. After removal of 5 bases from V and 2 bases from J, the junction contained 7 bases not matched to a gene. This CDR3 region has 14 residues. CDR1 and CDR2 from the germline V gene are SGHKS and YYEKEE (reference sequence). The CDR3 DNA reads TGTGCCAGCAGTCCCACGGGACAGACCTACGAGCAGTACTTC. Its translation is CASSPTGQTYEQYF.

The rearrangement uses TRBV11-2 and TRBJ2-7; 8 bases map to TRBD2. V trimming: 5 bases; J trimming: 0 bases; junction bases outside the gene matches: 9. The CDR3 consists of 16 residues. Germline lookup yields CDR1 SGHAT and CDR2 FQNNGV. CDR3 bases: TGTGCCAGCAGCCGGGTACTAGCGGTCCTCTCCTACGAGCAGTACTTC. Encoded protein: CASSRVLAVLSYEQYF.

The sample holds a few counts of this clonotype. V usage is TRBV4-1 and J usage is TRBJ1-1; no clear D. The germline gives CDR1 MGHRA, CDR2 YSYEKL. CDR3 length: 15 amino acids. V dropped 0 bases and J dropped 0 bases, with 8 bases sitting between them. The CDR3 loop is CASSQDSRLNTEAFF. The CDR3 nucleotides read TGCGCCAGCAGCCAAGATAGCAGACTGAACACTGAAGCTTTCTTT.

J is TRBJ2-5 and V is TRBV6-6; tentative D call: TRBD1 (7 bases). Germline V lookup: CDR1 MNHNY, CDR2 SVGAGI (reference sequence). There are 17 residues in the CDR3. V lost 0 bases and J lost 2, with 16 bases in between. This chain's CDR3 is CASSYSPRTGGQETQYF. DNA of the CDR3: TGTGCCAGCAGTTACTCCCCGAGGACAGGAGGGCAAGAGACCCAGTACTTC.

This sequence joins TRBV12-3 or TRBV12-4 and TRBJ1-1, with 12 positions matching TRBD1. This CDR3 has 15 amino acids. V lost 5 bases and J lost 7; bases outside the gene matches: 8. CDR3 in amino acids: CASSISGTGGFEAFF. For the CDR3, the DNA is TGTGCCAGCAGTATCTCCGGGACAGGGGGCTTTGAAGCTTTCTTT.